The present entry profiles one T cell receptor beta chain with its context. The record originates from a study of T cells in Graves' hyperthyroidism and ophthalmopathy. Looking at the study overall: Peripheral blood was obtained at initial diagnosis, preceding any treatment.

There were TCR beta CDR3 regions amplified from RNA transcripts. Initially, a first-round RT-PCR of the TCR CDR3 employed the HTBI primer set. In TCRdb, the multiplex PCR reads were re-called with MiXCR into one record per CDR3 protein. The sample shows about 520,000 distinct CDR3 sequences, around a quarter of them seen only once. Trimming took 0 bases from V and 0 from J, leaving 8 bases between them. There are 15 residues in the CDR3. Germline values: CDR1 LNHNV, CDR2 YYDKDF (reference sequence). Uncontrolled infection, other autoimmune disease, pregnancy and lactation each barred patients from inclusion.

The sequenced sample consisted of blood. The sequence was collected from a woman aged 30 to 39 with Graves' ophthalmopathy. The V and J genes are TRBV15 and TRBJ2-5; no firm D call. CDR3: CATSRDWTDQETQYF. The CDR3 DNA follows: TGTGCCACCAGCAGAGATTGGACGGACCAAGAGACCCAGTACTTC.